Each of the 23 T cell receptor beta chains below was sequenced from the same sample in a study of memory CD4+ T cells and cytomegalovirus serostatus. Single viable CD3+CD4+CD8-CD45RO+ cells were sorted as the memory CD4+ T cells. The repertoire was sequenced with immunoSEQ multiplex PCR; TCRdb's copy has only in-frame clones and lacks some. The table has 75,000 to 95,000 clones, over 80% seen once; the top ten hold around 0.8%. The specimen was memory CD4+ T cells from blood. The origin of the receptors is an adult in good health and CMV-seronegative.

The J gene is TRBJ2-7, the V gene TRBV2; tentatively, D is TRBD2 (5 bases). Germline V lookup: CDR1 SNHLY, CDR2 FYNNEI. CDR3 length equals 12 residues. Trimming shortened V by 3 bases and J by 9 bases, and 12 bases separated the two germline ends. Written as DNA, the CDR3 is TGTGCCAGCAGTGATCCGGGGTTTAGGCAGTACTTC. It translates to CASSDPGFRQYF.

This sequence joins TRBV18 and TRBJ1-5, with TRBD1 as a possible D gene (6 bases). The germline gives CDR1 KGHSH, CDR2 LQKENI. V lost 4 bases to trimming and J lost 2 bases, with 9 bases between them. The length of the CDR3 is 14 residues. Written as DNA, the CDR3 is TGTGCCAGCTCACGGGAGGGGGGCAATCAGCCCCAGCATTTT. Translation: CASSREGGNQPQHF. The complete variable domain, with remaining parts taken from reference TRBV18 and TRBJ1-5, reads NAGVMQNPRHLVRRRGQEARLRCSPMKGHSHVYWYRQLPEEGLKFMVYLQKENIIDESGMPKERFSAEFPKEGPSILRIQQVVRGDSAAYFCASSREGGNQPQHFGDGTRLSIL.

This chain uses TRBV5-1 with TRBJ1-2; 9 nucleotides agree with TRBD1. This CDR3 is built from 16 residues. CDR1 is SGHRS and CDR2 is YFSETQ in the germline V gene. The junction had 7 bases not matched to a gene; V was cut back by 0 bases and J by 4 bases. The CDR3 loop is CASSLDRGQGGYGYTF. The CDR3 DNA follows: TGCGCCAGCAGCTTGGACAGGGGGCAAGGCGGCTATGGCTACACCTTC.

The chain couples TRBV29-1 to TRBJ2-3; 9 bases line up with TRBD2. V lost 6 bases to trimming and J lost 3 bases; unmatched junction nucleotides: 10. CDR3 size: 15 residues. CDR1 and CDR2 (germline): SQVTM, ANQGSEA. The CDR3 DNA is TGCAGCGTCGTCCTCTCCGCGGGGGGGACAGATACGCAGTATTTT. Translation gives CSVVLSAGGTDTQYF.

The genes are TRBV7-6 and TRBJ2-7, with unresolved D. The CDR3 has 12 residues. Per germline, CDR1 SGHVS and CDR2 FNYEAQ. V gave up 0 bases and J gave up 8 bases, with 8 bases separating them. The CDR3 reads CASSLADAKQYF. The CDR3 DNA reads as TGTGCCAGCAGCTTAGCGGACGCAAAGCAGTACTTC.

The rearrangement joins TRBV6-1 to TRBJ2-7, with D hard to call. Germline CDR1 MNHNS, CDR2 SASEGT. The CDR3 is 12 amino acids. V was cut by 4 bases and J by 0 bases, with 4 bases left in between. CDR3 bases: TGTGCCAGCAGTGTGGACTCCTACGAGCAGTACTTC. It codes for CASSVDSYEQYF.

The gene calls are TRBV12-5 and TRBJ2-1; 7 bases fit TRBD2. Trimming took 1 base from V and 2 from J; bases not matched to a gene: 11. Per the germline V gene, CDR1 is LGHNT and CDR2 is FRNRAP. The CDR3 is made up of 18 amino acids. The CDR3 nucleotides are TGTGCTAGTGGTTTGGGGGCAGGGAGGGACGTCCCCTACAATGAGCAGTTCTTC. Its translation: CASGLGAGRDVPYNEQFF.

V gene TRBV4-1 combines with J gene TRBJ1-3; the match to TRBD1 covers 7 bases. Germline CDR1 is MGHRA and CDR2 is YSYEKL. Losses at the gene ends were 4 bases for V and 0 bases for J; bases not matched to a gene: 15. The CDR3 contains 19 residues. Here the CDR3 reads CASSLIFLGPGGSGNTIYF. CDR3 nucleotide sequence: TGCGCCAGCAGCCTCATCTTCTTAGGACCAGGGGGCTCTGGAAACACCATATATTTT.

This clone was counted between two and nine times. The CDR3 region has the DNA TGTGCCTGTTCAGGGGTTAACTATGGCTACACCTTC. Its protein is CACSGVNYGYTF. The genes are TRBV30 and TRBJ1-2; tentative D call: TRBD1 (6 bases). V lost 6 bases, J lost 1 base, and 9 bases lay in between. This CDR3 contains 12 residues. Germline CDR1 and CDR2: GTSNPN and SVGIG (reference sequence). Complete variable domain (other parts from reference TRBV30 and TRBJ1-2): SQTIHQWPATLVQPVGSPLSLECTVEGTSNPNLYWYRQAAGRGLQLLFYSVGIGQISSEVPQNLSASRPQDRQFILSSKKLLLSDSGFYLCACSGVNYGYTFGSGTRLTVV.

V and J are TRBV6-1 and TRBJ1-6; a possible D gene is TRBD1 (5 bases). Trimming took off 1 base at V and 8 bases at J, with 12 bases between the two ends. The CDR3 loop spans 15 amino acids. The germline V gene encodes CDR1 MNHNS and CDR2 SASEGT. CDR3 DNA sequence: TGTGCCAGCAGTGAAGTCGGGTCGGGGGATTCACCCCTCCACTTT. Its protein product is CASSEVGSGDSPLHF.

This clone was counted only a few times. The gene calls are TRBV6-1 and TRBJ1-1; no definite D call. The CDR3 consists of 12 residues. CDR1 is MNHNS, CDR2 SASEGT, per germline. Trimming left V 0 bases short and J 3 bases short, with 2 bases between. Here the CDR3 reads CASSEADTEAFF. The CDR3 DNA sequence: TGTGCCAGCAGTGAAGCGGACACTGAAGCTTTCTTT.

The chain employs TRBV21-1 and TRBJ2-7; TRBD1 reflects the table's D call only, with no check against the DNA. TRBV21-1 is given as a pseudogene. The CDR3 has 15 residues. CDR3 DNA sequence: TGTGCCAGCAGCGGAGATCCAGGGTATGGCTACGAGCAGTACTTC. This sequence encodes CASSGDPGYGYEQYF.

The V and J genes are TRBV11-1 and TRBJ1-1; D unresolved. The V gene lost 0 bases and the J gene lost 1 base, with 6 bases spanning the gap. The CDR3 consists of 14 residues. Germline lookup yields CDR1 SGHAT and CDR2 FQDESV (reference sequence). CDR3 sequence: CASSLATENTEAFF. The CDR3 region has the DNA TGTGCCAGCAGCTTAGCGACGGAGAACACTGAAGCTTTCTTT.

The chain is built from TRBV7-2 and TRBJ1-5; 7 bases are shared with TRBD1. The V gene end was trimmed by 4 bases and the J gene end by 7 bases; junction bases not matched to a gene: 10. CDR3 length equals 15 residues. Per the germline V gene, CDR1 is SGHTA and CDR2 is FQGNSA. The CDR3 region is CASSSRGQGQQPQHF. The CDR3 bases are TGTGCCAGCAGCTCTAGGGGGCAGGGACAGCAGCCCCAGCATTTT.

CDR3 DNA: TGTGCCAGCAGTACGATTCGGGATACGCAGTATTTT. It codes for CASSTIRDTQYF. The chain joins TRBV28 to TRBJ2-3; D ambiguous. CDR3 length: 12 residues. The V gene lost 5 bases and the J gene lost 6 bases, with 9 bases spanning the gap. The germline V gene has CDR1 MDHEN and CDR2 SYDVKM.

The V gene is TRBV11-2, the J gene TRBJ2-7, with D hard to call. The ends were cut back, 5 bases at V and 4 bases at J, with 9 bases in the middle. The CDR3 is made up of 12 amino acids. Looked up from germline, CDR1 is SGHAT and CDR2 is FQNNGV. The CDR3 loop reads CASSVLGYEQYF. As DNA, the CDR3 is TGTGCCAGCAGCGTTCTAGGGTACGAGCAGTACTTC.

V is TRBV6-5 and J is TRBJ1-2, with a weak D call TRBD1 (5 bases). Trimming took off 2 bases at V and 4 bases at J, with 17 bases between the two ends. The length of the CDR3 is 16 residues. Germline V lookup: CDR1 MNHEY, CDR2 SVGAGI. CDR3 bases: TGTGCCAGCAGTTACACCGGACGGGGCGAAGTCTATGGCTACACCTTC. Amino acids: CASSYTGRGEVYGYTF.

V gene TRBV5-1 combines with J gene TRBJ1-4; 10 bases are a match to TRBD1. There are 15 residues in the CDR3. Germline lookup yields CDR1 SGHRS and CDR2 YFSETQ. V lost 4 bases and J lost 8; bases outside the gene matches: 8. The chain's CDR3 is CASSEAGTGEEKLFF. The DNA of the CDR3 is TGCGCCAGCAGCGAAGCCGGGACAGGGGAAGAAAAACTGTTTTTT. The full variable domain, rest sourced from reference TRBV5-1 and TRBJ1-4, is KAGVTQTPRYLIKTRGQQVTLSCSPISGHRSVSWYQQTPGQGLQFLFEYFSETQRNKGNFPGRFSGRQFSNSRSEMNVSTLELGDSALYLCASSEAGTGEEKLFFGSGTQLSVL.

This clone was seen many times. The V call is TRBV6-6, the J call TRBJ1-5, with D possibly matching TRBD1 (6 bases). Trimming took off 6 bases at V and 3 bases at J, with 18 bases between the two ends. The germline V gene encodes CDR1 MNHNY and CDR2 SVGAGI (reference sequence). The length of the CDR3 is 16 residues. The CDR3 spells CASRPIQGPSNQPQHF. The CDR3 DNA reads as TGTGCCAGCAGACCAATACAGGGACCCTCCAATCAGCCCCAGCATTTT.

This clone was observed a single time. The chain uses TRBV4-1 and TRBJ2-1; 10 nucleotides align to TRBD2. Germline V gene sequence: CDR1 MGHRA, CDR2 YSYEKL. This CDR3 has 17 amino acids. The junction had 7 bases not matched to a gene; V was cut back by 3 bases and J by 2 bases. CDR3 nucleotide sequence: TGCGCCAGCAGCCAGTATCAAGCGGGGGGGCCCTACAATGAGCAGTTCTTC. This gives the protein CASSQYQAGGPYNEQFF.

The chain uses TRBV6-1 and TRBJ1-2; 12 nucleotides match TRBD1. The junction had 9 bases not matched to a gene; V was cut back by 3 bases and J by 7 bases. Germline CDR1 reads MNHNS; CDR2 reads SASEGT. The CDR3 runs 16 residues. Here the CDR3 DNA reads TGTGCCAGCAGTGAGGAAGCCGGGACAGGGGGCCGTGGCTACACCTTC. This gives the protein CASSEEAGTGGRGYTF.

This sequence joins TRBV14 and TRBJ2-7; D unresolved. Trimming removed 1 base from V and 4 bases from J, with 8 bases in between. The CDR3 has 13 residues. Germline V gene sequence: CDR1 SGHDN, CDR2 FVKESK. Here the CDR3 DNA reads TGTGCCAGCAGCCAAGTTTGGGGTTACGAGCAGTACTTC. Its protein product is CASSQVWGYEQYF.

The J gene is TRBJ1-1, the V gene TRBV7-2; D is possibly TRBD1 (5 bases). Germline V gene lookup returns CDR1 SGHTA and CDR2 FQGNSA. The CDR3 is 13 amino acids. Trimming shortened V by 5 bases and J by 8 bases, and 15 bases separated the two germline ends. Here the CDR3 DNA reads TGTGCCAGCAGCCTGGGCGCCGGGGGGGAAGCTTTCTTT. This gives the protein CASSLGAGGEAFF.